The subject of this entry is one T cell receptor (beta chain). The source of the sample is a study of PD-L1 blockade in urothelial cancer. Sequenced by immunoSEQ multiplex PCR; TCRdb stores in-frame clones only, minus some. The sample gives about 51,000 clones, approximately 84% of which show up once; approximately 16% is in the top ten. The patients had locally advanced or metastatic urothelial carcinoma. Between 1 and 8 samples per patient were obtained, pretreatment and on-treatment. The CDR3 is 13 residues long. Germline values: CDR1 LNHDA, CDR2 SQIVND (reference sequence). V trimming: 3 bases; J trimming: 2 bases; junction bases outside the gene matches: 1.

The chain combines TRBV19 with TRBJ2-7, with 7 bases lining up with TRBD1. This sequence was found in a man in his 60s with urothelial cancer. The specimen was PBMCs, collected around atezolizumab (anti-PD-L1) treatment. CDR3 sequence reads: CASSIGQAYEQYF. In nucleotides, the CDR3 is TGTGCCAGTAGTATTGGACAGGCCTACGAGCAGTACTTC.